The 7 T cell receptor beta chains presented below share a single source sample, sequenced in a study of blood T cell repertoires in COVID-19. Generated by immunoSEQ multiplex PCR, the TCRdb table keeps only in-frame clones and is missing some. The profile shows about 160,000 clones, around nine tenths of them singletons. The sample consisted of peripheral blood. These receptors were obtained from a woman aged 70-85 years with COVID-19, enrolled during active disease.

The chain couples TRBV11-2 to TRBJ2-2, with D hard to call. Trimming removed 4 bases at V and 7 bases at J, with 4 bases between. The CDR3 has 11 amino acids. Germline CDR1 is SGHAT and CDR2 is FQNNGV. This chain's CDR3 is CASSSFGELFF. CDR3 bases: TGTGCCAGCAGCTCTTTCGGGGAGCTGTTTTTT.

The CDR3 nucleotides are TGTGCCAGCAGGGACAGGGATCATGGCTACACCTTC. As protein: CASRDRDHGYTF. This chain uses TRBV6-6 with TRBJ1-2; 8 bases match TRBD1. The V gene end was trimmed by 6 bases and the J gene end by 6 bases; junction bases not matched to a gene: 3. The germline gives CDR1 MNHNY, CDR2 SVGAGI (reference sequence). The CDR3 runs 12 residues.

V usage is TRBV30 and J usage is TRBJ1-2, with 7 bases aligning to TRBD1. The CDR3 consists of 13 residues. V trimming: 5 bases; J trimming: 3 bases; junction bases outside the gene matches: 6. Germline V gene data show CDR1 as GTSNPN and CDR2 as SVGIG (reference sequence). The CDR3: CAWRGQEYYGYTF. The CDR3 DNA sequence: TGTGCCTGGCGTGGACAGGAGTACTATGGCTACACCTTC.

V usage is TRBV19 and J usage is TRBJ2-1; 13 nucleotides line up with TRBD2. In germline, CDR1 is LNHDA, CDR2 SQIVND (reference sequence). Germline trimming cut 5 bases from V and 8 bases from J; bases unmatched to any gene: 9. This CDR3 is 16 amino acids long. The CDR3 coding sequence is TGTGCCAGTAGTTCCTGGACTAGCGGGGGCAGGGATGAGCAGTTCTTC. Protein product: CASSSWTSGGRDEQFF.

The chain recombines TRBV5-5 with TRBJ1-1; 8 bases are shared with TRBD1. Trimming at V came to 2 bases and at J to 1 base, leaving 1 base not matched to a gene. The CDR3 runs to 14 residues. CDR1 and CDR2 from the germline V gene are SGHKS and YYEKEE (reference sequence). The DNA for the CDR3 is TGTGCCAGCAGCTTCGGGACAGGGAACACTGAAGCTTTCTTT. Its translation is CASSFGTGNTEAFF.

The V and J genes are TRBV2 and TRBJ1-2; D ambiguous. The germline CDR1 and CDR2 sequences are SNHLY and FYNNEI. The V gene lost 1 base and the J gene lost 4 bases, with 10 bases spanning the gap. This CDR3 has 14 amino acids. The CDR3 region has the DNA TGTGCCAGCAGTGAAGAGGAGGGAGGCTATGGCTACACCTTC. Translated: CASSEEEGGYGYTF.

The CDR3 is CASKSLDRGVNYGYTF. The CDR3 DNA sequence: TGTGCCAGTAAGTCTTTGGACAGGGGCGTAAACTATGGCTACACCTTC. The V call is TRBV19, the J call TRBJ1-2; TRBD1 matches at 9 bases. The CDR3 runs 16 residues. V was pared by 7 bases and J by 2 bases, with 11 bases of the junction left unmatched. CDR1 and CDR2 from the germline V gene are LNHDA and SQIVND (reference sequence).